The next 16 T cell receptor beta chains were all read from a single sample in a study of regulatory dendritic cells for organ transplantation. Here immunoSEQ multiplex PCR was the method, and the copy in TCRdb shows in-frame clones only, minus some. The sample carries 25,000 to 30,000 clones, nearly 80% recorded once. Sequencing was done on a sample of memory CD4+ T cells from blood. The subset is: CD45RO+ memory T cells. Source of these receptors: a human donor in good health.

This rearrangement joins TRBV14 to TRBJ2-7; D is uncertain. The CDR3 runs to 14 residues. CDR1 SGHDN and CDR2 FVKESK come from the germline V gene. Trimming shortened V by 3 bases and J by 5 bases, and 14 bases separated the two germline ends. Here the CDR3 DNA reads TGTGCCAGCAGCCACTCCTGGTCCGAGAACGAGCAGTACTTC. Translation gives CASSHSWSENEQYF.

The chain combines TRBV7-2 with TRBJ2-7; 7 bases are a match to TRBD1. The CDR3 has 16 residues. V shed 5 bases, J shed 7 bases, and the junction held 17 bases outside the gene matches. Germline lookup yields CDR1 SGHTA and CDR2 FQGNSA. This chain's CDR3 is CASSRDRVAARGEQYF. CDR3 coding DNA: TGTGCCAGCAGCCGCGACAGGGTCGCGGCAAGAGGAGAGCAGTACTTC.

The rearrangement joins TRBV11-2 to TRBJ1-3, with 9 bases identical to TRBD1. J gave up 1 base and V 2 bases, and 9 bases lay outside the gene matches. The CDR3 has 18 amino acids. CDR1 and CDR2 (germline): SGHAT, FQNNGV. The DNA for the CDR3 is TGTGCCAGCAGCTTACGGCTACAGGGGGCAGTTTCTGGAAACACCATATATTTT. Protein product: CASSLRLQGAVSGNTIYF.

The rearrangement uses TRBV5-4 and TRBJ2-2; TRBD2 agrees at 9 bases. The CDR3 length is 16 residues. The germline gives CDR1 SGHNT, CDR2 YYREEE (reference sequence). Trimming at V came to 4 bases and at J to 2 bases, leaving 6 bases not matched to a gene. CDR3: CASSPPTSGNTGELFF. In DNA, the CDR3 is TGTGCCAGCAGCCCGCCGACTAGCGGCAACACCGGGGAGCTGTTTTTT.

J is TRBJ1-2 and V is TRBV23-1; tentative D call: TRBD1 (5 bases). TRBV23-1 is filed as an ORF, its function uncertain. This CDR3 has 13 residues. V dropped 2 bases and J dropped 4 bases, with 8 bases sitting between them. Here the CDR3 reads CASSQGGSYGYTF. In nucleotides, the CDR3 is TGCGCCAGCAGTCAAGGGGGGAGCTATGGCTACACCTTC.

The chain uses TRBV4-3 and TRBJ2-3; D not resolved. V was trimmed by 0 bases and J by 3 bases, leaving 10 bases between them. Germline CDR1 and CDR2: LGHNA and YSLEER. The CDR3 loop spans 15 amino acids. The CDR3 nucleotides are TGCGCCAGCAGCCAAGATGGGCTAGTGACAGATACGCAGTATTTT. This codes for CASSQDGLVTDTQYF.

The J gene is TRBJ1-5, the V gene TRBV7-6; tentatively, D is TRBD1 (5 bases). This CDR3 region has 15 residues. V was clipped by 6 bases and J by 4 bases, with 16 bases between them. In germline, CDR1 is SGHVS, CDR2 FNYEAQ. CDR3 amino acids: CASSLTGRVNQPQHF. CDR3 sequence (DNA): TGTGCCAGCAGTCTTACGGGCAGGGTGAATCAGCCCCAGCATTTT.

The chain employs TRBV6-5 and TRBJ1-1, with D tentatively TRBD1 (5 bases). Germline values: CDR1 MNHEY, CDR2 SVGAGI. V lost 0 bases, J lost 6 bases, and 14 bases lay in between. The CDR3 loop spans 15 amino acids. The DNA for the CDR3 is TGTGCCAGCAGTTACTCGAGACAGAATAAGGCTGAAGCTTTCTTT. This sequence encodes CASSYSRQNKAEAFF.

The chain combines TRBV7-2 with TRBJ2-7; TRBD2 might be the D (6 bases). Trimming removed 2 bases at V and 2 bases at J, with 13 bases between. Germline V gene data show CDR1 as SGHTA and CDR2 as FQGNSA. This CDR3 comprises 15 residues. This CDR3 reads CASSLMSGEAYEQYF. The CDR3 region has the DNA TGTGCCAGCAGCTTAATGTCGGGAGAAGCCTACGAGCAGTACTTC.

This clone has a handful of counts. V and J are TRBV5-1 and TRBJ1-2, with TRBD1 matching 8 bases. The germline gives CDR1 SGHRS, CDR2 YFSETQ. The V gene end was trimmed by 1 base and the J gene end by 4 bases; junction bases not matched to a gene: 9. The CDR3 consists of 16 residues. The CDR3: CASSLNPTDRGYGYTF. The CDR3 DNA reads as TGCGCCAGCAGCTTGAATCCCACCGACAGGGGCTATGGCTACACCTTC.

This chain connects TRBV30 to TRBJ2-3, with a weak D call TRBD1 (5 bases). This CDR3 has 13 amino acids. The germline CDR1 and CDR2 sequences are GTSNPN and SVGIG (reference sequence). Between the trimmed V and J ends, which lost 3 bases and 3 bases, there was a span of 10 bases. This chain's CDR3 is CAWRVSGTDTQYF. The DNA for the CDR3 is TGTGCCTGGAGAGTTTCAGGGACAGATACGCAGTATTTT.

This chain connects TRBV7-9 to TRBJ1-1; the D is unclear. The CDR3 is made up of 14 amino acids. Trimming pared 5 bases from V and 0 bases from J, leaving 10 bases between. CDR1 is SEHNR and CDR2 is FQNEAQ in the germline V gene (reference sequence). DNA of the CDR3: TGTGCCAGCAGCGCGGGCGGATTGAACACTGAAGCTTTCTTT. The encoded protein is CASSAGGLNTEAFF.

This chain links TRBV9 with TRBJ2-1; tentative D call: TRBD2 (5 bases). From germline, CDR1 is SGDLS and CDR2 YYNGEE. This CDR3 has 15 residues. Trimming stripped 2 bases from V and 9 bases from J, with 18 bases between. In nucleotides, the CDR3 is TGTGCCAGCAGCGTGGGTAGCGCCAAAGGGAGTGAGCAGTTCTTC. It yields the protein CASSVGSAKGSEQFF.

V gene TRBV5-1 combines with J gene TRBJ2-3; D is ambiguous. Trimming shortened V by 2 bases and J by 1 base, and 8 bases separated the two germline ends. Germline V lookup: CDR1 SGHRS, CDR2 YFSETQ. There are 14 residues in the CDR3. The CDR3 nucleotides are TGCGCCAGCAGCTTTGGCGGTCGCACAGATACGCAGTATTTT. The encoded protein is CASSFGGRTDTQYF.

The chain uses TRBV28 and TRBJ1-5; D is uncertain. Between the trimmed V and J ends, which lost 2 bases and 1 base, there was a span of 6 bases. This CDR3 is built from 14 residues. Germline V gene lookup returns CDR1 MDHEN and CDR2 SYDVKM. CDR3 sequence (DNA): TGTGCCAGCAGTTTAGCAGTAAGCAATCAGCCCCAGCATTTT. It codes for CASSLAVSNQPQHF.

The chain joins TRBV7-6 to TRBJ1-1; a possible D gene is TRBD1 (5 bases). V dropped 5 bases and J dropped 4 bases, with 11 bases sitting between them. From germline, CDR1 is SGHVS and CDR2 FNYEAQ. This CDR3 is 13 amino acids long. The CDR3 region is CASSRTQGTEAFF. In DNA form, the CDR3 reads TGTGCCAGCAGCAGGACCCAGGGCACTGAAGCTTTCTTT.